The rows below give T cell receptor beta chains drawn from one sample of a study of ipilimumab plus nivolumab after autologous stem cell transplantation. Repertoires were generated with immunoSEQ multiplex PCR, while TCRdb's copy carries only in-frame clones and drops some. This table has around 45,000 clones, around nine tenths appearing once. Here the sequenced sample was PBMCs, taken in a trial of ipilimumab plus nivolumab as post-transplant consolidation. These receptors were taken from a male donor with multiple myeloma. Each CDR3 is given with its conserved first and last residue. The D gene is left open where the match is weak. Not all rows give a size; the values are once, few, many and, for expanded clones, a class.

>TRBJ2-7|NA|TRBV28|TRBD2
TGTGCCAGCAGACCCATCGGACTAGCGGGGTACGAGCAGTACTTC
CASRPIGLAGYEQYF
>TRBJ2-1|NA|TRBV18|TRBD2
TGTGCCAGCTCACCGCGCAGGGAGGGCGCCTACAATGAGCAGTTCTTC
CASSPRREGAYNEQFF
>TRBJ1-4|NA|TRBV6-6|TRBD1
TGTGCCAGCAGAACCGACAGGGGTAATGAAAAACTGTTTTTT
CASRTDRGNEKLFF
>TRBJ2-7|NA|TRBV5-1|TRBD1
TGCGCCAGCAGCTTCGGGACAGGGCCGGGCGAGCAGTACTTC
CASSFGTGPGEQYF
>TRBJ1-3|NA|TRBV5-4|NA
TGTGCCAGCAGCTTGCCGACATTAACGAGTGGAAACACCATATATTTT
CASSLPTLTSGNTIYF
>TRBJ1-6|NA|TRBV19|TRBD1
TGTGCCAGTAGTATGGGGACAGGATATAATTCACCCCTCCACTTT
CASSMGTGYNSPLHF
>TRBJ2-5|NA|TRBV11-3|NA
TGTGCCAGCAGCTCCGGGAAGGAGACCCAGTACTTC
CASSSGKETQYF
>TRBJ1-6|NA|TRBV9|NA
TGTGCCAGCAGCGGACCGAATTCACCCCTCCACTTT
CASSGPNSPLHF
>TRBJ2-7|NA|TRBV28|TRBD2
TGTGCCAGCACCTCCCCCCGGGGACTATCAACCTACGAGCAGTACTTC
CASTSPRGLSTYEQYF
>TRBJ1-3|NA|TRBV7-9|NA
TGTGCCAGCAGCTCCATCAGGGAGTTGGGGACCATATATTTT
CASSSIRELGTIYF
>TRBJ2-2|NA|TRBV19|NA
TGTGCCAGTAGTATGGGTTTAACCGGGGAGCTGTTTTTT
CASSMGLTGELFF
>TRBJ1-1|NA|TRBV18|TRBD1
TGTGCCAGCTCACCAAGACAGGGGGCGATAAATGAAGCTTTCTTT
CASSPRQGAINEAFF
>TRBJ2-2|few|TRBV6-4|NA
TGTGCCAGCAGTGCCTCCAGGGTCCCTAGCGACACCGGGGAGCTGTTTTTT
CASSASRVPSDTGELFF
>TRBJ1-1|NA|TRBV18|NA
TGTGCCAGCTCCCTGGCAGACACCCTCTACACTGAAGCTTTCTTT
CASSLADTLYTEAFF
>TRBJ1-2|NA|TRBV5-1|NA
TGCGCCAGCAGCCTGGGCCAATCTGCCTATGGCTACACCTTC
CASSLGQSAYGYTF
>TRBJ1-1|NA|TRBV6-5|NA
TGTGCCAGCAGTTACCCGATTTCTGAAGCTTTCTTT
CASSYPISEAFF
>TRBJ2-1|NA|TRBV9|TRBD2
TGTGCCAGCAGCGTAGCCGGGACGGGGGGGGACTACAATGAGCAGTTCTTC
CASSVAGTGGDYNEQFF
>TRBJ1-2|NA|TRBV10-3|NA
TGTGCCATCAGCCCCGGGCCGGCTAACTATGGCTACACCTTC
CAISPGPANYGYTF
>TRBJ1-1|NA|TRBV18|NA
TGTGCCAGCTCATCGGATACAAACACTGAAGCTTTCTTT
CASSSDTNTEAFF
>TRBJ2-2|NA|TRBV4-1|NA
TGCGCCAGCAGCCAAGAATTCTACTCGTCGGCCTCGAACACCGGGGAGCTGTTTTTT
CASSQEFYSSASNTGELFF
>TRBJ1-2|NA|TRBV28|NA
TGTGCCAGCAGCGACCGCTATGGCTACACCTTC
CASSDRYGYTF
>TRBJ2-1|NA|TRBV7-9|TRBD2
TGTGCCAGCAGCTTCCAGACTAGCTCCGATGAGCAGTTCTTC
CASSFQTSSDEQFF
>TRBJ2-3|once|TRBV5-1|NA
TGCGCCAGCAGCTCAATACAGGGTGGAGATACGCAGTATTTT
CASSSIQGGDTQYF
>TRBJ2-3|NA|TRBV7-2|TRBD2
TGTGCCAGCAGCTTATTGGCGCGGGGGGTCACAGATACGCAGTATTTT
CASSLLARGVTDTQYF
>TRBJ2-7|NA|TRBV19|TRBD1
TGTGCCAGTAGTACTGGACAGGGGAGCTACGAGCAGTACTTC
CASSTGQGSYEQYF
>TRBJ2-7|NA|TRBV4-3|NA
TGCGCCAGCAGCCAAGGGGTGGGGCAGATCTACGAGCAGTACTTC
CASSQGVGQIYEQYF
>TRBJ2-3|once|TRBV11-3|NA
TGTGCCAGCAGCTTAGATCTTGAGGATACGCAGTATTTT
CASSLDLEDTQYF
>TRBJ2-1|once|TRBV5-1|TRBD1
TGCGCCAGCAGCTTGGAGGGGGCGGTTTCGTACAATGAGCAGTTCTTC
CASSLEGAVSYNEQFF
>TRBJ1-5|NA|TRBV18|TRBD1
TGTGCCAGCTCACTACAGGGGAAGGGACCCCAGCATTTT
CASSLQGKGPQHF
>TRBJ1-6|once|TRBV6-1|NA
TGTGCCAGCAGTGAAGGTGGCGAGGGGACCTATAATTCACCCCTCCACTTT
CASSEGGEGTYNSPLHF
>TRBJ2-1|NA|TRBV7-9|TRBD2
TGTGCCAGCAGCCCGCTGGGCGGGAGAACCTACAATGAGCAGTTCTTC
CASSPLGGRTYNEQFF
>TRBJ2-1|NA|TRBV5-1|TRBD1
TGCGCCAGCAGCCTGGCAGGGGGCGCGTCCAATGAGCAGTTCTTC
CASSLAGGASNEQFF
>TRBJ2-1|once|TRBV5-4|NA
TGTGCCAGCAGCTTGGTGGGGACCTCCTACAATGAGCAGTTCTTC
CASSLVGTSYNEQFF
>TRBJ1-3|NA|TRBV4-3|NA
TGCGCCAGCAGCCAAGATCCGACTCCCTCTGGAAACACCATATATTTT
CASSQDPTPSGNTIYF
>TRBJ2-2|NA|TRBV25-1|TRBD2
TGTGCCAGCAGTTTCCTAGCGGGAGGGTCCGGGGAGCTGTTTTTT
CASSFLAGGSGELFF
>TRBJ1-2|NA|TRBV6-6|NA
TGTGCCAGCAGGCAAGGGCAGGGAGTTGGCTACACCTTC
CASRQGQGVGYTF
>TRBJ1-6|NA|TRBV5-6|NA
TGTGCCAGCAGCTTGTATCGGGCAGGGGATTCACCCCTCCACTTT
CASSLYRAGDSPLHF
>TRBJ1-1|NA|TRBV5-1|NA
TGCGCCAGCAGCTCGGACGCGAACACTGAAGCTTTCTTT
CASSSDANTEAFF
>TRBJ2-6|NA|TRBV9|NA
TGTGCCAGCAGCGTAGGGGCAGGGGCCAACGTCCTGACTTTC
CASSVGAGANVLTF
>TRBJ1-3|NA|TRBV5-8|TRBD1
TGTGCCAGCAGCTTGAGGGCTCCGGGACAGGGAAAAACTGGAAACACCATATATTTT
CASSLRAPGQGKTGNTIYF
>TRBJ1-2|NA|TRBV7-2|NA
TGTGCCAGCAGCTACCCCCGGGGTTCGGACTATGGCTACACCTTC
CASSYPRGSDYGYTF
>TRBJ2-4|NA|TRBV6-1|NA
TGTGCCAGCAGGCAAGGGGTTTCCAAAAACATTCAGTACTTC
CASRQGVSKNIQYF
>TRBJ2-1|NA|TRBV6-5|NA
TGTGCCAGCGCAAGACGGATCTCCTACAATGAGCAGTTCTTC
CASARRISYNEQFF
>TRBJ2-3|NA|TRBV6-1|NA
TGTGCCAGCAGTGAACCAGGAGCGGTGAGCACAGATACGCAGTATTTT
CASSEPGAVSTDTQYF
>TRBJ1-1|NA|TRBV28|NA
TGTGCCAGCAGGGGGGAAAAAGCTTTCTTT
CASRGEKAFF
>TRBJ1-5|NA|TRBV18|NA
TGTGCCAGCTCGCGAGACTGGCGCAATCAGCCCCAGCATTTT
CASSRDWRNQPQHF
>TRBJ2-1|NA|TRBV15|TRBD1
TGTGCCACCAGCGGACCCGGGACAGGGGTCTACAATGAGCAGTTCTTC
CATSGPGTGVYNEQFF
>TRBJ2-1|NA|TRBV5-8|NA
TGTGCCAGCAGCCTGTCTATTAATGAGCAGTTCTTC
CASSLSINEQFF
>TRBJ1-1|NA|TRBV7-6|NA
TGTGCCAGCAGCCGTCGCCCAACGGGGGGGGAGGACGACACTGAAGCTTTCTTT
CASSRRPTGGEDDTEAFF
>TRBJ2-3|NA|TRBV20-1|NA
TGCAGTGCTGACTGGAGGGATACGCAGTATTTT
CSADWRDTQYF
>TRBJ1-1|NA|TRBV4-1|NA
TGCGCCAGCAGCCAACTACAGGGCCTCACACGGGAAGCTTTCTTT
CASSQLQGLTREAFF
>TRBJ2-3|NA|TRBV9|TRBD2
TGTGCCAGCAGCAGTTTGACTAGCGGAAGCACAGATACGCAGTATTTT
CASSSLTSGSTDTQYF
>TRBJ1-5|NA|TRBV18|NA
TGTGCCAGCTCACCAGGGGAGGGAAGTGGCAATCAGCCCCAGCATTTT
CASSPGEGSGNQPQHF
>TRBJ2-1|few|TRBV7-3|TRBD2
TGTGCCAGCAGCTTAAACCTAGCGGGGGACAATGAGCAGTTCTTC
CASSLNLAGDNEQFF
>TRBJ1-2|NA|TRBV5-4|NA
TGTGCCAGCAGCTCTGTAAACTCGGGCGATGGCTACACCTTC
CASSSVNSGDGYTF
>TRBJ2-3|NA|TRBV5-1|NA
TGCGCCAGCAGTTCTCAGGGAACGGAGTTTACAGATACGCAGTATTTT
CASSSQGTEFTDTQYF
>TRBJ2-1|NA|TRBV9|NA
TGTGCCAGCAGCGTACAGAGCTCCTACAATGAGCAGTTCTTC
CASSVQSSYNEQFF
>TRBJ1-1|NA|TRBV28|NA
TGTGCCAGCAGTTTAAAGGGAAAGAGGGAAGCTTTCTTT
CASSLKGKREAFF
>TRBJ2-5|NA|TRBV7-2|NA
TGTGCCAGCAGCTTAGGGAAAGAGACCCAGTACTTC
CASSLGKETQYF
>TRBJ2-2|few|TRBV4-1|TRBD2
TGCGCCAGCAGCCAAAGAGGACTAGCGGGAGCTAGTACCGGGGAGCTGTTTTTT
CASSQRGLAGASTGELFF